The T cell receptor (beta chain) described here comes from a study of shared clonotypes between healthy human individuals. Naive CD8 cells, CD45RO-negative and positively selected for CCR7, excluded terminally differentiated effector memory CD45RA+ cells. Profiled with immunoSEQ multiplex PCR; TCRdb holds only in-frame clones, not every one. The sample has hundreds of thousands of clones, 95% to 96% seen once. The TCR sequence derives from a woman under 40 in good health. Sequenced sample: naive CD8+ T cells sorted from blood.

CDR3 nucleotides: TGTGCCAGCAGCTCTGCCGGGACTAGCGGGATGCGCTACAATGAGCAGTTCTTC. Translation: CASSSAGTSGMRYNEQFF. The chain links TRBV11-2 to TRBJ2-1; 13 positions agree with TRBD2. This CDR3 has 18 residues. V shed 4 bases and J 3 bases; nucleotides not matched to a gene: 9. Per the germline V gene, CDR1 is SGHAT and CDR2 is FQNNGV.